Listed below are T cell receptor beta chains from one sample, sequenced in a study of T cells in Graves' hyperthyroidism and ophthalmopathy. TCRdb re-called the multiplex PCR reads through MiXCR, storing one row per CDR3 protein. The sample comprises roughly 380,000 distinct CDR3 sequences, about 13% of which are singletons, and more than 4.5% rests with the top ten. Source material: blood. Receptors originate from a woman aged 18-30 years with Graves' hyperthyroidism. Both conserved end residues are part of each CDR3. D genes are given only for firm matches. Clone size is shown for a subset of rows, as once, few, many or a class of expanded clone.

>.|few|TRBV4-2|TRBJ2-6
CASSQGTGANVLTF
TGTGCCAGCAGCCAAGGAACTGGGGCCAACGTCCTGACTTTC
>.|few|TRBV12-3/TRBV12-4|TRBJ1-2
CASSREGGQYGYTF
TGTGCCAGCAGTCGAGAAGGGGGGCAGTATGGCTACACCTTC
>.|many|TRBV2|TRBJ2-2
CASSETTNTGELFF
TGTGCCAGCAGTGAGACAACGAACACCGGGGAGCTGTTTTTT
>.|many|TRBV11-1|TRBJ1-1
CASSTSGVTEAFF
TGTGCCAGCAGCACCTCAGGGGTAACTGAAGCTTTCTTT
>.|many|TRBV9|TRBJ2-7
CASSQYPGSTYEQYF
TGTGCCAGCAGCCAATACCCCGGCAGTACCTACGAGCAGTACTTC
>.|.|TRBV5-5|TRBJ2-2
CASRQDAHTGELFF
TGTGCCAGCAGGCAGGACGCCCACACCGGGGAGCTGTTTTTT
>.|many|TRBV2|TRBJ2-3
CASSEAGAGEFGQYF
TGTGCCAGCAGTGAAGCGGGCGCAGGCGAGTTTGGGCAGTATTTT
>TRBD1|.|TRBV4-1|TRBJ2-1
CASRSPGTGGYNEQFF
TGCGCCAGCAGGTCGCCCGGGACAGGAGGCTACAATGAGCAGTTCTTC
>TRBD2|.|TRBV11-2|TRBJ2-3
CASSFGLAGRLRGDTQYF
TGTGCCAGCAGCTTTGGACTAGCGGGACGACTCAGAGGAGATACGCAGTATTTT
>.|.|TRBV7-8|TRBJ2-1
CASSLSIHSEQFF
TGTGCCAGCAGCTTATCCATCCACAGTGAGCAGTTCTTC
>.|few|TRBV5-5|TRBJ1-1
CASSLVAVNTEAFF
TGTGCCAGCAGCTTGGTCGCAGTGAACACTGAAGCTTTCTTT
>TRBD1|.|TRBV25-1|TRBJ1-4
CASSARTGGRTNEKLFF
TGTGCCAGCAGTGCCAGGACAGGGGGGAGAACTAATGAAAAACTGTTTTTT
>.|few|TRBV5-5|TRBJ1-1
CASSFHQNTEAFF
TGTGCCAGCAGCTTCCACCAAAACACTGAAGCTTTCTTT
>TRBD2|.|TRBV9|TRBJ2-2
CASSPRGGRATGELFF
TGTGCCAGCAGCCCAAGGGGCGGGAGGGCCACCGGGGAGCTGTTTTTT
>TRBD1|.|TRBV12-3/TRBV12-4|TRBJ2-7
CASSQDVRGQELSQYF
TGTGCCAGCAGCCAAGACGTCCGAGGACAGGAACTATCGCAGTACTTC
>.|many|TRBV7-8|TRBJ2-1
CASSSSDGTGAPAREQFF
TGTGCCAGCAGCTCCAGCGACGGTACCGGGGCCCCAGCGCGTGAGCAGTTCTTC
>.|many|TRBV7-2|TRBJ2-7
CASGLSSYEQYF
TGTGCCAGCGGGTTATCCTCCTACGAGCAGTACTTC
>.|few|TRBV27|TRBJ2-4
CASSPGSLAKNIQYF
TGTGCCAGCAGTCCAGGTAGTCTAGCCAAAAACATTCAGTACTTC
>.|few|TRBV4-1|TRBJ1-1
CASSPRGVNTEAFF
TGCGCCAGCAGCCCCCGAGGGGTGAACACTGAAGCTTTCTTT
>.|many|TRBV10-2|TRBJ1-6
CASSTGDSPLHF
TGCGCCAGCAGCACCGGAGATTCACCCCTCCACTTT
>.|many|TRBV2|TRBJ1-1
CASSVTGYTEAFF
TGTGCCAGCAGTGTAACAGGGTACACTGAAGCTTTCTTT
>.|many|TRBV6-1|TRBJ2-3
CASSPRTARDTQYF
TGTGCCAGCAGTCCGAGGACAGCCCGAGATACGCAGTATTTT
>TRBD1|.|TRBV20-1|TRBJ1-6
CSALQGARNSPLHF
TGCAGTGCCCTACAGGGGGCTAGGAATTCACCCCTCCACTTT
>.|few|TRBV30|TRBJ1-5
CASMGQYQPQHF
TGTGCCAGTATGGGTCAGTACCAGCCCCAGCATTTT
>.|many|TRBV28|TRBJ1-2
CASSLPTWTRRDSRYTF
TGTGCCAGCAGCCTACCAACCTGGACTCGAAGGGATTCGCGATACACCTTC
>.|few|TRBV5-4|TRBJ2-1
CASSSGGTPNNEQFF
TGTGCCAGCAGCTCCGGAGGGACGCCCAACAATGAGCAGTTCTTC
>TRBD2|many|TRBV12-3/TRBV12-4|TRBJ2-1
CASSNLSGSGHNEQFF
TGTGCCAGCAGTAATCTTAGCGGGAGTGGGCACAATGAGCAGTTCTTC
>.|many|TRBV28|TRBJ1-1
CASSPRRGTEAFF
TGTGCCAGCAGTCCCCGCCGGGGTACTGAAGCTTTCTTT
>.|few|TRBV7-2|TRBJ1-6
CASSLESGKPLHF
TGTGCCAGCAGCTTAGAATCGGGGAAACCCCTCCACTTT
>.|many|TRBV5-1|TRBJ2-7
CASSRDLPPNEQYF
TGCGCCAGCAGCCGGGATCTACCTCCCAACGAGCAGTACTTC
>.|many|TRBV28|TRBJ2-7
CASSSGRIYEQYF
TGTGCCAGCAGTTCGGGACGGATCTACGAGCAGTACTTC
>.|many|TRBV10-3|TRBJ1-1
CAISEGVTEAFF
TGTGCCATCAGTGAAGGAGTCACTGAAGCTTTCTTT
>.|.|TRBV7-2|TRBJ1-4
CASSSRWVDNEKLFF
TGTGCCAGCAGCTCACGTTGGGTCGATAATGAAAAACTGTTTTTT
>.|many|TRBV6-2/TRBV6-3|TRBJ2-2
CASTHPGRRSNTGELFF
TGTGCCAGCACCCACCCCGGCCGAAGATCGAACACCGGGGAGCTGTTTTTT
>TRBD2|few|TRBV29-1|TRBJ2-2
CSVNRGGTGELFF
TGCAGCGTTAATCGGGGGGGCACCGGGGAGCTGTTTTTT
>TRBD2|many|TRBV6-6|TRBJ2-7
CASSYSGTSGSGAYEQYF
TGTGCCAGCAGTTACTCAGGGACTAGCGGGAGCGGGGCCTACGAGCAGTACTTC
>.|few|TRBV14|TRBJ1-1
CASSPREDEAFF
TGTGCCAGCAGCCCTCGGGAGGATGAAGCTTTCTTT
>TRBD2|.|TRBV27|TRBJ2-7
CASSLSGRISYEQYF
TGTGCCAGCAGTCTGAGCGGGAGGATCTCCTACGAGCAGTACTTC
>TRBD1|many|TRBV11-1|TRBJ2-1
CASRGGTGDYNEQFF
TGTGCCAGCCGAGGAGGGACAGGGGACTACAATGAGCAGTTCTTC
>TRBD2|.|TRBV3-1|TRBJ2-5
CASGPFLAGGQETQYF
TGTGCCAGCGGCCCCTTCCTAGCGGGGGGACAAGAGACCCAGTACTTC
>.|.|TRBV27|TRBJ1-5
CASSWRVSQPQHF
TGTGCCAGCAGTTGGCGGGTCAGTCAGCCCCAGCATTTT
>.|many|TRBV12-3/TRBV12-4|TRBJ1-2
CASTPDNRFGYTF
TGTGCCAGCACCCCGGACAACCGTTTCGGCTACACCTTC
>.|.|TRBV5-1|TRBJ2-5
CASSLGIGGLQETQYF
TGCGCCAGCAGCTTAGGGATCGGCGGGCTCCAAGAGACCCAGTACTTC
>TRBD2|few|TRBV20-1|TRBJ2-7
CSAPPAGGPSRYRSYEQYF
TGCAGTGCCCCCCCAGCGGGAGGGCCCAGTCGGTACCGGAGCTACGAGCAGTACTTC
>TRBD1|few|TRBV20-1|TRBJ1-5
CSARVPGQYSNQPQHF
TGCAGTGCTAGAGTCCCGGGACAGTATAGCAATCAGCCCCAGCATTTT
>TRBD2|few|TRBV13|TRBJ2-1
CASSLGGLADYYNEQFF
TGTGCCAGCAGCTTAGGAGGACTAGCCGACTACTACAATGAGCAGTTCTTC
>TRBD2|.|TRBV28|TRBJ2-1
CASSGTSGSSEQFF
TGTGCCAGTTCGGGTACTAGCGGGAGCTCGGAGCAGTTCTTC
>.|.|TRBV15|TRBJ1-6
CATSSGESYNSPLHF
TGTGCCACCAGCAGCGGGGAGTCCTATAATTCACCCCTCCACTTT
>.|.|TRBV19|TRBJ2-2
CASSKGSNIGELFF
TGTGCCAGTAGTAAGGGGTCAAATATCGGGGAGCTGTTTTTT
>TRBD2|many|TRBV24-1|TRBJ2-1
CATSVTTGGSYNEQFF
TGTGCCACCAGTGTTACCACGGGAGGCTCCTACAATGAGCAGTTCTTC
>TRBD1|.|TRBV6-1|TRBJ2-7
CASSEGGYRGSYEQYF
TGTGCCAGCAGTGAAGGAGGCTACAGGGGGTCCTACGAGCAGTACTTC
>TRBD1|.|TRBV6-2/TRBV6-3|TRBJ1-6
CASSYNRGIFPLHF
TGTGCCAGCAGTTACAACAGGGGGATATTTCCCCTCCACTTT
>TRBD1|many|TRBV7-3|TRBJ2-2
CASSSDRAMNTGELFF
TGTGCCAGCAGCTCAGACAGGGCTATGAACACCGGGGAGCTGTTTTTT
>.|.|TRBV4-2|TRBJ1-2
CASSQDQQGDGYTF
TGTGCCAGCAGCCAAGATCAACAGGGTGATGGCTACACCTTC
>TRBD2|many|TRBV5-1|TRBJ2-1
CASSLTAGGSNEQFF
TGCGCCAGCAGCTTGACGGCGGGAGGGAGCAATGAGCAGTTCTTC